The present T cell receptor beta chain was sequenced within a study of OX40 agonist ivuxolimab in advanced cancers. CDR1 is MGHRA and CDR2 is YSYEKL in the germline V gene. Trimming took 3 bases from V and 0 from J, leaving 6 bases between them. This CDR3 comprises 13 residues. Using immunoSEQ multiplex PCR, the repertoire was profiled, and TCRdb retains in-frame clones only, with some absent. The table includes tens of thousands of clones, 89% detected once. The sequences come from CD4+ or CD8+ T cells sorted from blood, collected in a trial of the OX40 agonist ivuxolimab. The origin of this receptor is an adult with an advanced solid tumor such as melanoma, head and neck, liver or kidney cancer. The rearrangement links TRBV4-1 to TRBJ2-7, with D maybe TRBD2 (6 bases). DNA for the CDR3: TGCGCCAGCAGCCAGACTAGCTCCTACGAGCAGTACTTC. It yields the protein CASSQTSSYEQYF.